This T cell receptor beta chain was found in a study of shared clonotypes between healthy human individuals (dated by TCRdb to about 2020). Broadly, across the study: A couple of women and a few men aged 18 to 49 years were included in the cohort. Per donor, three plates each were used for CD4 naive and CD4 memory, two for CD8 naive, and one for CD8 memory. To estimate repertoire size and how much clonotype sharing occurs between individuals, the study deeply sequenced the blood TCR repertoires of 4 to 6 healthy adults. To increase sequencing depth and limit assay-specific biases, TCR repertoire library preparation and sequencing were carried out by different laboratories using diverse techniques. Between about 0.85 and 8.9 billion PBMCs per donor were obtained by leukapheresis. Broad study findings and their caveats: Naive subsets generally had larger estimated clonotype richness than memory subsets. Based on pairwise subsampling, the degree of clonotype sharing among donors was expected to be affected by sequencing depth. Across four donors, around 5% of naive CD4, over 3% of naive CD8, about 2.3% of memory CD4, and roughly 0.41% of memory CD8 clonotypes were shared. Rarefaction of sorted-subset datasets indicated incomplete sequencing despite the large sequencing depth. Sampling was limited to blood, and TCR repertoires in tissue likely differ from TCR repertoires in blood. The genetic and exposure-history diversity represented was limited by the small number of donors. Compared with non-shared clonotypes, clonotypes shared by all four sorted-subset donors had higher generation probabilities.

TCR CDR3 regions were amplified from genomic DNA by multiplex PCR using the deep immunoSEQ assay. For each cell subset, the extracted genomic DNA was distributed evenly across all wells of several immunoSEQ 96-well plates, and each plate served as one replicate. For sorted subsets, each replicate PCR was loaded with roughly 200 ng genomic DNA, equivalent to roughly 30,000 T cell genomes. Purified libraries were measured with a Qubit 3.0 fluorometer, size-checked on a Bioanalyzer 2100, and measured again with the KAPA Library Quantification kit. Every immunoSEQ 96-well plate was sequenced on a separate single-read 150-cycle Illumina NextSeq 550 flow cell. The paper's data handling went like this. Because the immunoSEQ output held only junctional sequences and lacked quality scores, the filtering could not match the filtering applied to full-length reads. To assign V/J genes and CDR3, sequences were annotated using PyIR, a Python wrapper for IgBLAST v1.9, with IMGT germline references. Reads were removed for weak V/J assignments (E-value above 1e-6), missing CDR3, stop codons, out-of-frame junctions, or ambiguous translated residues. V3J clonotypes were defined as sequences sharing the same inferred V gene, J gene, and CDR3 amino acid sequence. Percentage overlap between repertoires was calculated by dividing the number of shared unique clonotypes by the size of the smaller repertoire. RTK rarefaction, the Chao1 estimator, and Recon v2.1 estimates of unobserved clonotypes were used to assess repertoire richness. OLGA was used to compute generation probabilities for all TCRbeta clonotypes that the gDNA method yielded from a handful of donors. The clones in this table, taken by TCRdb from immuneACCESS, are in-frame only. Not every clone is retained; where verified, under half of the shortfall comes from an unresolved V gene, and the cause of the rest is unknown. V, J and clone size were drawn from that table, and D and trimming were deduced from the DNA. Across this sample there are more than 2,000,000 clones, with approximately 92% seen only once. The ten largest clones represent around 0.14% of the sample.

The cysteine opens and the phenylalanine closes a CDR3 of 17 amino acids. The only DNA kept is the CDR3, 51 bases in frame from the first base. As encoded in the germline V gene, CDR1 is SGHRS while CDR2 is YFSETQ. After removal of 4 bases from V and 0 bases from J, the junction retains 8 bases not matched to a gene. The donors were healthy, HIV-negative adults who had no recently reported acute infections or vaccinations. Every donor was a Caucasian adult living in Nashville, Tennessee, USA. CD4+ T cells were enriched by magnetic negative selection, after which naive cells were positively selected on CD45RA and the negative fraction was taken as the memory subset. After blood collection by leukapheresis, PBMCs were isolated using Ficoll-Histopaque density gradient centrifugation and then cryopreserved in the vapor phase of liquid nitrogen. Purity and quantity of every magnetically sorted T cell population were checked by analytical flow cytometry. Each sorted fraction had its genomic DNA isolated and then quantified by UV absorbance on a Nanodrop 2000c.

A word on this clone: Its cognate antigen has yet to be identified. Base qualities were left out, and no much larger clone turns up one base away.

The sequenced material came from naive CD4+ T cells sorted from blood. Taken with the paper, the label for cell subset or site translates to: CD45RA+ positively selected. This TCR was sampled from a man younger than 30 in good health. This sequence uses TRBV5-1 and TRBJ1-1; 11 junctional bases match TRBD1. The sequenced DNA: TGCGCCAGCAGCCAGGGACAGGGGGGCAACATGAACACTGAAGCTTTCTTT. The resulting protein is CASSQGQGGNMNTEAFF.